One sample yielded the 26 T cell receptor beta chains listed below, sequenced in a study of blood T cell repertoires in COVID-19. The table came from immunoSEQ multiplex PCR; TCRdb's copy has only in-frame clones and leaves some out. The table records some 150,000 clones, roughly 90% of them present only once. The specimen sequenced was peripheral blood. The receptors were sampled from a human donor in a cohort sampled during active COVID-19.

V is TRBV25-1 and J is TRBJ2-7, with D perhaps TRBD1 (6 bases). Trimming removed 2 bases from V and 0 bases from J, with 14 bases in between. Germline CDR1 is MGHDK and CDR2 is SYGVNS. The CDR3 runs to 16 residues. CDR3 region: CASSEGKGTNSYEQYF. The CDR3 coding sequence is TGTGCCAGCAGTGAAGGTAAAGGGACAAACTCCTACGAGCAGTACTTC.

The gene calls are TRBV7-3 and TRBJ1-1; no reliable D call. Trimming took 5 bases from V and 2 from J, leaving 18 bases between them. This CDR3 has 16 amino acids. The germline V gene has CDR1 SGHTA and CDR2 FQGTGA. In DNA, the CDR3 is TGTGCCAGCAGCCCCAGCCGGGGTCTGAGCAACACTGAAGCTTTCTTT. Translation: CASSPSRGLSNTEAFF.

The CDR3 DNA sequence: TGTGCCAGCAGCCGGACCTACTCGGACAGGGAGGTTGGAGCTTTCTTT. It specifies CASSRTYSDREVGAFF. This chain connects TRBV5-6 to TRBJ1-1; 8 positions match TRBD1. The V gene's germline CDR1 is SGHDT and CDR2 YYEEEE. V gave up 4 bases and J gave up 10 bases; unmatched junction bases: 18. The CDR3 consists of 16 residues. The full variable domain, with the rest looked up from reference TRBV5-6 and TRBJ1-1, is DAGVTQSPTHLIKTRGQQVTLRCSPKSGHDTVSWYQQALGQGPQFIFQYYEEEERQRGNFPDRFSGHQFPNYSSELNVNALLLGDSALYLCASSRTYSDREVGAFFGQGTRLTVV.

V usage is TRBV30 and J usage is TRBJ1-6; D may be TRBD1 (6 bases). V gave up 2 bases and J gave up 9 bases, with 11 bases separating them. Germline V CDR1 and CDR2: GTSNPN, SVGIG (reference sequence). The CDR3 contains 13 residues. CDR3 in amino acids: CAWSLTGSSPLHF. The CDR3 nucleotides read TGTGCCTGGAGTCTGACAGGTAGTTCACCCCTCCACTTT.

V gene TRBV9 combines with J gene TRBJ2-1, with D possibly TRBD2 on 6 matching bases. V was trimmed by 5 bases and J by 0 bases, leaving 12 bases between them. Germline values: CDR1 SGDLS, CDR2 YYNGEE. CDR3 size: 15 residues. The CDR3 DNA follows: TGTGCCAGCAGGCCTCCCGGGAGCTCCTACAATGAGCAGTTCTTC. Amino acid sequence: CASRPPGSSYNEQFF.

The chain carries TRBV2 and TRBJ2-7; D perhaps matches TRBD1 (6 bases). Per the germline V gene, CDR1 is SNHLY and CDR2 is FYNNEI. The CDR3 totals 13 residues. V gave up 10 bases and J gave up 0 bases, with 13 bases separating them. The CDR3 nucleotides read TGTGCCACGGTGGCAGGGGTCTCCTACGAGCAGTACTTC. This sequence encodes CATVAGVSYEQYF.

This clone was counted a single time. This sequence joins TRBV20-1 and TRBJ1-6; D unclear. V was clipped by 3 bases and J by 9 bases, with 12 bases between them. Germline V gene data show CDR1 as DFQATT and CDR2 as SNEGSKA (reference sequence). The CDR3 contains 13 residues. The CDR3 protein is CSASQSPGSPLHF. The CDR3, as DNA: TGCAGTGCTAGTCAATCCCCAGGTTCACCCCTCCACTTT.

The chain uses TRBV4-2 and TRBJ1-6; D is uncertain. Germline assignment: CDR1 LGHNA and CDR2 YNFKEQ. V was pared by 3 bases and J by 8 bases, with 17 bases between. The CDR3 covers 16 residues. The CDR3 DNA is TGTGCCAGCAGCCAGGCAGACACCAAGAGGGATTCACCCCTCCACTTT. Its translation: CASSQADTKRDSPLHF.

This chain links TRBV10-3 with TRBJ2-1; 7 nucleotides align to TRBD2. The germline CDR1 and CDR2 sequences are ENHRY and SYGVKD. After removal of 2 bases from V and 7 bases from J, the junction contained 8 bases not matched to a gene. The CDR3 has 15 amino acids. The CDR3 DNA is TGTGCCATCAGTGAGATAGCGGGCGGACTGAATGAGCAGTTCTTC. Encoded protein: CAISEIAGGLNEQFF.

The chain combines TRBV19 with TRBJ1-1, with 9 bases fitting TRBD1. Germline CDR1 and CDR2: LNHDA and SQIVND (reference sequence). V shed 9 bases and J 10 bases; nucleotides not matched to a gene: 12. The CDR3 sequence is 13 residues long. CDR3 region: CASRITGGGGAFF. The CDR3 nucleotides read TGTGCCAGCCGGATAACAGGGGGCGGTGGAGCTTTCTTT.

The chain couples TRBV6-5 to TRBJ2-3, with 10 nucleotides matching TRBD2. Unmatched junction bases numbered 11, after V lost 10 bases and J lost 4 bases. This CDR3 spans 15 amino acids. CDR1 is MNHEY, CDR2 SVGAGI, per germline. CDR3 protein: CATSNLAGVPDTQYF. DNA for the CDR3: TGTGCCACCTCAAACCTAGCGGGGGTCCCAGATACGCAGTATTTT.

This clone appeared once. The CDR3 DNA sequence: TGTGCCAGCAGCTTCGGGCAGGGGCGTGAGCAGTACTTC. Its protein is CASSFGQGREQYF. The chain has TRBV11-3 and TRBJ2-7, with D maybe TRBD1 (6 bases). CDR3 length: 13 amino acids. The germline V gene has CDR1 SGHNT and CDR2 YENEEA. V dropped 3 bases and J dropped 7 bases, with 13 bases sitting between them.

The chain joins TRBV4-1 to TRBJ2-7; TRBD1 matches at 9 bases. CDR3 length equals 17 residues. Germline CDR1 reads MGHRA; CDR2 reads YSYEKL. The junction had 14 bases not matched to a gene; V was cut back by 4 bases and J by 4 bases. DNA for the CDR3: TGCGCCAGCAGCCGGACCAGGACGGGACAGGGCCTATACGAGCAGTACTTC. It encodes CASSRTRTGQGLYEQYF.

The chain carries TRBV5-1 and TRBJ1-2; 9 bases fit TRBD1. V lost 3 bases and J lost 5; bases outside the gene matches: 5. The CDR3 length is 14 residues. Germline V gene sequence: CDR1 SGHRS, CDR2 YFSETQ. The CDR3 is CASSSQGARYGYTF. As DNA, the CDR3 is TGCGCCAGCAGCTCACAGGGGGCGCGATATGGCTACACCTTC.

This chain joins TRBV7-3 and TRBJ1-1; TRBD1 is a possible D gene (5 bases). Germline CDR1 is SGHTA and CDR2 is FQGTGA. The CDR3 runs 15 residues. With 0 bases removed from V and 4 bases from J, the gap between germline ends came to 12 bases. The CDR3, as DNA: TGTGCCAGCAGCTTAACGTTTGGGGCTGGCACTGAAGCTTTCTTT. It codes for CASSLTFGAGTEAFF.

The chain links TRBV30 to TRBJ1-3, with 7 bases lining up with TRBD1. V gave up 8 bases and J gave up 4 bases; unmatched junction bases: 8. The CDR3 loop spans 13 amino acids. Germline CDR1 is GTSNPN and CDR2 is SVGIG (reference sequence). This CDR3 is CAGDRVSGNTIYF. The DNA for the CDR3 is TGTGCCGGCGACAGGGTGTCGGGAAACACCATATATTTT.

The CDR3 reads CASSLRTGANSPLHF. The CDR3 region has the DNA TGTGCCAGCAGTTTAAGGACAGGGGCAAATTCACCCCTCCACTTT. J is TRBJ1-6 and V is TRBV27; TRBD1 matches 9 bases. The J segment lost 7 bases and the V segment lost 2 bases, leaving 3 bases of the junction unmatched. The CDR3 is 15 residues long. The germline CDR1 and CDR2 sequences are MNHEY and SMNVEV (reference sequence).

The chain is built from TRBV18 and TRBJ2-1, with unresolved D. The germline V and J ends were trimmed by 1 base and 9 bases, with 7 bases remaining between them. CDR3 length: 12 amino acids. Germline V lookup: CDR1 KGHSH, CDR2 LQKENI. This CDR3 is CASSPLPTEQFF. CDR3 sequence (DNA): TGTGCCAGCTCACCACTACCTACTGAGCAGTTCTTC. Supplemented by reference TRBV18 and TRBJ2-1, the full variable domain reads NAGVMQNPRHLVRRRGQEARLRCSPMKGHSHVYWYRQLPEEGLKFMVYLQKENIIDESGMPKERFSAEFPKEGPSILRIQQVVRGDSAAYFCASSPLPTEQFFGPGTRLTVL.

This chain links TRBV18 with TRBJ2-3; 8 bases agree with TRBD2. From germline, CDR1 is KGHSH and CDR2 LQKENI. The CDR3 has 15 amino acids. Trimming took 0 bases from V and 6 from J; bases not matched to a gene: 5. DNA of the CDR3: TGTGCCAGCTCACCACCCGGGGGGGCCGGGGATACGCAGTATTTT. This codes for CASSPPGGAGDTQYF.

The chain uses TRBV9 and TRBJ2-5; possibly TRBD1 for D (6 bases). The length of the CDR3 is 16 residues. Germline V gene lookup returns CDR1 SGDLS and CDR2 YYNGEE. Trimming stripped 4 bases from V and 0 bases from J, with 16 bases between. CDR3 DNA: TGTGCCAGCAGCTCGAGACTCCGGGACAACCAAGAGACCCAGTACTTC. Encoded protein: CASSSRLRDNQETQYF. The whole variable domain, filled in from reference TRBV9 and TRBJ2-5, reads DSGVTQTPKHLITATGQRVTLRCSPRSGDLSVYWYQQSLDQGLQFLIQYYNGEERAKGNILERFSAQQFPDLHSELNLSSLELGDSALYFCASSSRLRDNQETQYFGPGTRLLVL.

This chain joins TRBV6-1 and TRBJ2-7; 9 nucleotides align to TRBD1. Germline V gene sequence: CDR1 MNHNS, CDR2 SASEGT. This CDR3 region has 18 residues. With V trimmed by 2 bases and J by 3 bases, 14 bases remained unmatched. The CDR3 sequence is CASSESKSGTGIFYEQYF. DNA of the CDR3: TGTGCCAGCAGTGAATCTAAAAGCGGGACAGGGATTTTCTACGAGCAGTACTTC.

This chain uses TRBV10-3 with TRBJ2-4; D remains ambiguous. Germline V lookup: CDR1 ENHRY, CDR2 SYGVKD. V was pared by 0 bases and J by 0 bases, with 3 bases between. CDR3 length: 14 amino acids. This chain's CDR3 is CAISESAAKNIQYF. The CDR3 DNA follows: TGTGCCATCAGTGAGTCGGCAGCCAAAAACATTCAGTACTTC.

The J gene is TRBJ1-2, the V gene TRBV5-4; maybe TRBD1 (6 bases). Germline V CDR1 and CDR2: SGHNT, YYREEE (reference sequence). The CDR3 is 14 amino acids. The V and J ends lost 3 bases and 3 bases respectively, with 12 bases between them. CDR3 residues: CASSSPDSYYGYTF. The CDR3 nucleotides read TGTGCCAGCAGCTCTCCGGACAGCTACTATGGCTACACCTTC.

The rearrangement joins TRBV18 to TRBJ1-5; perhaps TRBD1 as D (6 bases). V was pared by 5 bases and J by 6 bases, with 11 bases between. The germline CDR1 and CDR2 sequences are KGHSH and LQKENI. This CDR3 spans 13 amino acids. The CDR3 here is CASSNRDGQPQHF. The CDR3 nucleotides read TGTGCCAGCTCAAACAGGGATGGTCAGCCCCAGCATTTT.

A single count supports this clone. This chain joins TRBV29-1 and TRBJ2-7, with TRBD2 matching over 10 bases. The trim removed 0 bases at V and 2 bases at J, leaving 4 bases unmatched. This CDR3 comprises 15 residues. The germline CDR1 and CDR2 sequences are SQVTM and ANQGSEA. This chain's CDR3 is CSVEDRLAGAYEQYF. CDR3 DNA sequence: TGCAGCGTTGAAGATCGGCTAGCGGGGGCCTACGAGCAGTACTTC.

The chain recombines TRBV19 with TRBJ2-3, with TRBD1 identical over 9 bases. CDR1 LNHDA and CDR2 SQIVND come from the germline V gene (reference sequence). The CDR3 covers 16 residues. J was trimmed by 0 bases and V by 5 bases; bases with no gene match: 6. CDR3 bases: TGTGCCAGTAGTCTCAAGGACAGGGGTAGCACAGATACGCAGTATTTT. Translating it yields CASSLKDRGSTDTQYF.